The clone carrying this T cell receptor (beta chain) was observed a single time. J gave up 5 bases and V 6 bases, and 5 bases lay outside the gene matches. Germline V CDR1 and CDR2: LNHDA, SQIVND (reference sequence). The CDR3 extends over 14 amino acids. This sample stems from a study of cytomegalovirus exposure and HLA in healthy donors. Use of 60 Vbeta and 13 Jbeta primers characterized the PCR. TCRdb's copy holds only in-frame clones and misses some; the assay was immunoSEQ multiplex PCR. Among around 240,000 clones listed, 82% were seen once. The rearrangement joins TRBV19 to TRBJ2-2; the match to TRBD1 covers 8 bases. Sequencing was carried out using PBMCs. This TCR came from a woman between 40 and 50 years old in good health and CMV-seropositive. The DNA of the CDR3 is TGTGCCAGTAGCCCAGGGGGCGTTACCGGGGAGCTGTTTTTT. Translated: CASSPGGVTGELFF.